This TCR beta chain was captured in a study of cytomegalovirus exposure and HLA in healthy donors. There are 19 residues in the CDR3. The junction had 18 bases not matched to a gene; V was cut back by 5 bases and J by 2 bases. Germline V gene sequence: CDR1 MNHEY, CDR2 SMNVEV (reference sequence). Primers for the PCR totalled 60 Vbeta and 13 Jbeta. In the study's own analysis: As a later analysis found, there were 70 million to 100 million unique TCR beta chains, of which around 9.9 million were shared. Only in-frame clones appear in the TCRdb table, and some are missing; sequencing was by immunoSEQ multiplex PCR. V and J calls and clone size are given by that table; D and trimming were obtained from the DNA. This table holds tens of thousands of clones.

Sequencing was performed on PBMCs. This clonotype was sampled from a human donor in good health. The chain is built from TRBV27 and TRBJ1-2; 9 nucleotides agree with TRBD1. Here the CDR3 reads CASSLYSGQGWPRNYGYTF. DNA of the CDR3: TGTGCCAGCAGTCTTTATTCGGGACAGGGCTGGCCTCGGAACTATGGCTACACCTTC.